This T cell receptor (beta chain) derives from a study of T cell responses to AZD1222 COVID-19 vaccine. Study-wide points: Repertoire sampling was restricted to post-peak T cell response timepoints.

This table comes from immunoSEQ multiplex PCR, and its TCRdb copy is limited to in-frame clones, with some not included. The profile shows some 150,000 clones, about 89% of them singletons. The length of the CDR3 is 12 residues. Losses at the gene ends were 7 bases for V and 3 bases for J; bases not matched to a gene: 2. Germline V gives CDR1 SEHNR, CDR2 FQNEAQ (reference sequence). With respect to this clone: Its antigen is unknown.

The chain uses TRBV7-9 and TRBJ2-5; 7 positions match TRBD1. Source: peripheral blood, taken on day 0 of AZD1222 vaccination. The receptor comes from an adult in good health. CDR3 protein: CASTGTEETQYF. The CDR3 DNA follows: TGTGCCAGCACCGGGACAGAAGAGACCCAGTACTTC.